This TCR beta chain came from a study of blood T cell repertoires in COVID-19. Study in general: All recovered Cohort 3 donors got two negative PCRs, got clearance, or saw symptom resolution. There were acute and convalescent COVID-19 samples, and they came from the United States, Italy and Spain.

The CDR3 is made up of 14 amino acids. Trimming shortened V by 5 bases and J by 5 bases, and 15 bases separated the two germline ends. Germline V gene lookup returns CDR1 SGHKS and CDR2 YYEKEE (reference sequence). Per the study methods: For nucleated cells, counts were estimated from reference gene primer amplification. Only in-frame clones appear in the TCRdb table, and some are missing; sequencing was by immunoSEQ multiplex PCR. V, J and clone size reflect that table, while D and trimming were determined from the DNA. The sample includes roughly 200,000 clones, 86% of them seen just once. This clone was picked up one time.

The rearrangement uses TRBV5-5 and TRBJ2-3; D possibly corresponds to TRBD1 (6 bases). The sequence was obtained from a woman aged 40 to 50 in a cohort exposed to, infected with or recovered from COVID-19 (not recorded which). The sequenced sample was PBMCs or T cells enriched from blood (not recorded which). The CDR3 nucleotides are TGTGCCAGCAGGGTAACAGGGTCGCAAGATACGCAGTATTTT. Residues: CASRVTGSQDTQYF.